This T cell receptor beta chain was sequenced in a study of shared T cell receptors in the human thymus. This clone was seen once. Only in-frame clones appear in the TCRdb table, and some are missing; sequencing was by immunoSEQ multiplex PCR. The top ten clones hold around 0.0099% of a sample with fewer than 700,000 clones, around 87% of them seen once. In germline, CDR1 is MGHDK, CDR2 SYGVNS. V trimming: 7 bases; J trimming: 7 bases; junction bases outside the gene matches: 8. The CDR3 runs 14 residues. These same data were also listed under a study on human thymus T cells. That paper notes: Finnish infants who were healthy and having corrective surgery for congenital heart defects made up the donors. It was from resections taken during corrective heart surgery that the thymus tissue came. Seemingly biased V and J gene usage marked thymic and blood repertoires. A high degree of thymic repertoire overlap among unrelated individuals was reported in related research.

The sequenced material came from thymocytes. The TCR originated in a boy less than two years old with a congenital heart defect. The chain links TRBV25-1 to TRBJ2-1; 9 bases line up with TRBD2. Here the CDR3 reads CASKVAGERNEQFF. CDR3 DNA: TGTGCCAGCAAGGTAGCGGGAGAAAGGAATGAGCAGTTCTTC.